This record concerns one T cell receptor (beta chain) sequence. Its matching antigen is unknown. This CDR3 contains 13 residues. The V gene's germline CDR1 is SGHTA and CDR2 FQGNSA. After removal of 1 base from V and 9 bases from J, the junction contained 2 bases not matched to a gene. It was with 60 Vbeta and 13 Jbeta primers that the PCR ran. Measured with immunoSEQ multiplex PCR; TCRdb has only the in-frame clones, and not every one. Its table records roughly 50,000 clones. The record originates from a study of cytomegalovirus exposure and HLA in healthy donors. Study-wide results and limits: A later analysis found common viral pathogens apparently linked to several of the most significant clusters.

Material for sequencing was PBMCs. This receptor was taken from a middle-aged woman in good health and CMV-seronegative. The chain is built from TRBV7-2 and TRBJ2-2; 7 bases are a match to TRBD1. This CDR3 is CASSLGTGRELFF. In DNA form, the CDR3 reads TGTGCCAGCAGCTTAGGGACAGGACGGGAGCTGTTTTTT.